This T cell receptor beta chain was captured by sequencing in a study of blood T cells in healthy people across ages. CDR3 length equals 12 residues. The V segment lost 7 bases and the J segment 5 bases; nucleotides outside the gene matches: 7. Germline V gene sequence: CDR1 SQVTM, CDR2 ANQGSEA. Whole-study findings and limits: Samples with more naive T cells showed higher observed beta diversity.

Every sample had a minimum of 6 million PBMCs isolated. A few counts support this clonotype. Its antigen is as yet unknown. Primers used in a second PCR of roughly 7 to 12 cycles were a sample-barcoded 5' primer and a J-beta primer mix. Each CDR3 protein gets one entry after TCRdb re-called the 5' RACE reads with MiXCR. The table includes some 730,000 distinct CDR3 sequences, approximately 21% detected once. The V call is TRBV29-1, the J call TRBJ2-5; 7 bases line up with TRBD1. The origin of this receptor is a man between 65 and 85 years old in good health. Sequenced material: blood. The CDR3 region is CSAATGDETQYF. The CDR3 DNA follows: TGCAGCGCCGCAACAGGGGACGAGACCCAGTACTTC. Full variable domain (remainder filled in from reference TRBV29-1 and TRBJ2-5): SAVISQKPSRDICQRGTSLTIQCQVDSQVTMMFWYRQQPGQSLTLIATANQGSEATYESGFVIDKFPISRPNLTFSTLTVSNMSPEDSSIYLCSAATGDETQYFGPGTRLLVL.